This T cell receptor beta chain originates from a study of cytomegalovirus exposure and HLA in healthy donors. Across the whole study: Earlier findings included over 90 million unique TCR beta sequences obtained from about 170 million T cells.

Remarks on this clone: Antigen: not known. A read error may account for a junction end that differs from germline. The same CDR3 arises from other DNA sequences in this sample as well.

The CDR3 has 15 residues. In germline, CDR1 is MNHEY, CDR2 SMNVEV (reference sequence). PCR used 60 Vbeta primers and 13 Jbeta primers. Only in-frame clones appear in the TCRdb table, and some are missing; sequencing was by immunoSEQ multiplex PCR. This specimen shows roughly 200,000 clones; the ten leading clones hold roughly 1.2%. Study findings and constraints: The authors excluded some V segments, including TRBV6-2 and TRBV6-3, as indistinguishable. Researchers catalogued 160 or so TCR beta chains as cytomegalovirus-associated. In a later analysis, a genetic analysis reported fewer productive-TCR N-insertions in an Asian-associated ancestry cluster than the cohort average.

Material for sequencing was PBMCs. V usage is TRBV27 and J usage is TRBJ2-2, with 8 bases identical to TRBD1. This TCR was sampled from a girl aged 2 to 10 in good health and CMV-seropositive. The CDR3 sequence is CASRFRGRNTGELFF. CDR3 sequence (DNA): TGTGCCAGCAGATTCAGGGGGCGAAACACCGGGGAGCTGTTCTTT.